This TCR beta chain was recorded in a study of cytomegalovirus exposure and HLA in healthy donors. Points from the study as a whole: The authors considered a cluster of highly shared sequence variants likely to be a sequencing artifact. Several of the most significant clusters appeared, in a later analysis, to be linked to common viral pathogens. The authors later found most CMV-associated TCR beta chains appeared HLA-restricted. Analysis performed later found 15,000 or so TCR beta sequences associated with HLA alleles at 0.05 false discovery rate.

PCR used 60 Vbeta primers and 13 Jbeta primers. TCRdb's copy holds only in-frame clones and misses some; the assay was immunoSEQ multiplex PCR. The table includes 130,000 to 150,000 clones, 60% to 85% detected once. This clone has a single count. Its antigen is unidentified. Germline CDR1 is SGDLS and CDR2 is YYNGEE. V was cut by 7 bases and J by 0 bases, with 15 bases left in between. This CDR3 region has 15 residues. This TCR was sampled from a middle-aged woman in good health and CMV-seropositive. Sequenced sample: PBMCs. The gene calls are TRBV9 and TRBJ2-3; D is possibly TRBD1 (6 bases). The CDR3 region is CASGLGTLSTDTQYF. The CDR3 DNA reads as TGTGCCAGCGGCCTCGGGACACTTAGCACAGATACGCAGTATTTT.